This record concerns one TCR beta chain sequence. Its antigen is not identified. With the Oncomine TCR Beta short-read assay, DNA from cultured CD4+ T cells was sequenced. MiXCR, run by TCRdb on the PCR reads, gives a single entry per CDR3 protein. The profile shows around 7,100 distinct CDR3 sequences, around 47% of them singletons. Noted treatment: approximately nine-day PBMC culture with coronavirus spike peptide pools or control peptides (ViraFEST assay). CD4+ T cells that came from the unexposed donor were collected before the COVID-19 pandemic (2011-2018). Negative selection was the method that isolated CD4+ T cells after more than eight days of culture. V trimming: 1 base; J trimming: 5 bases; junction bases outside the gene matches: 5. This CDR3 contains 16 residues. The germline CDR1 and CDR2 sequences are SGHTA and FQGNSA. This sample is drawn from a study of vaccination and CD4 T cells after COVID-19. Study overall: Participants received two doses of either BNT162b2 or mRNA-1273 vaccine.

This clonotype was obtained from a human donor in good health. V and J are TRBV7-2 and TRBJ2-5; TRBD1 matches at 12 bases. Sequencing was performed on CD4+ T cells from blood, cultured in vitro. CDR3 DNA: TGTGCCAGCAGCTTAGAGGGGGACAGGGGGCGGGAGACCCAGTACTTC. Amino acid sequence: CASSLEGDRGRETQYF.